This passage covers 7 T cell receptor beta chains from one sample sequenced in a study of early T cells in non-severe SARS-CoV-2 infection (dated by TCRdb to the early 2020s). Library construction relied on 5' RACE. Instrument on record: NextSeq 500. TCRdb reanalyzed the raw reads on its own, using fastp at Q25 for trimming and MiXCR for clone calling, and kept in-frame beta chains. Rows with one shared CDR3 protein collapse into an entry with the most common genes and DNA. This sample has around 100,000 distinct CDR3 sequences in its table, and roughly 15% of those were observed once. The ten most abundant clones make up around 1.3% of the sample. Sequencing used whole blood. These receptors came from an adult who was a healthcare worker with PCR-confirmed SARS-CoV-2 infection or an uninfected control (not recorded which).

The rearrangement uses TRBV28 and TRBJ2-7, with TRBD2 identical over 8 bases. The ends lost 5 bases at V and 0 bases at J; junction bases unmatched: 3. Germline CDR1 reads MDHEN; CDR2 reads SYDVKM. The CDR3 totals 14 residues. CDR3 loop: CASSRSGSSYEQYF. CDR3 nucleotides: TGTGCCAGCAGTCGGAGCGGGAGCTCCTACGAGCAGTACTTC.

This clonotype was counted only a few times. This chain links TRBV7-2 with TRBJ2-1; 10 bases align to TRBD2. The CDR3 length is 15 residues. Germline CDR1 reads SGHTA; CDR2 reads FQGNSA. V gave up 5 bases and J gave up 12 bases; unmatched junction bases: 13. The chain's CDR3 is CASSAIAGGSVGQFF. Here the CDR3 DNA reads TGTGCCAGCAGCGCCATAGCGGGGGGCTCGGTAGGGCAGTTCTTC.

The chain combines TRBV6-5 with TRBJ2-4; D gene uncertain. CDR1 is MNHEY and CDR2 is SVGAGI in the germline V gene. The CDR3 length is 12 residues. V was pared by 6 bases and J by 9 bases, with 12 bases between. The CDR3 region has the DNA TGTGCCAGCAGCCCCCCTAATGGCATTCAGTACTTC. Translation: CASSPPNGIQYF.

This rearrangement joins TRBV6-5 to TRBJ1-1, with a tentative D call TRBD1 (5 bases). V lost 6 bases to trimming and J lost 3 bases, with 17 bases between them. This CDR3 spans 15 amino acids. Germline V gene data show CDR1 as MNHEY and CDR2 as SVGAGI. The CDR3 here is CASSRHGGRDTEAFF. For the CDR3, the DNA is TGTGCCAGCAGCCGACACGGGGGAAGGGACACTGAAGCTTTCTTT.

The chain uses TRBV28 and TRBJ2-7; D gene uncertain. Germline CDR1 and CDR2: MDHEN and SYDVKM. V was cut by 7 bases and J by 0 bases, with 13 bases left in between. This CDR3 contains 14 residues. CDR3 amino acids: CASIPQAYSYEQYF. Written as DNA, the CDR3 is TGTGCCAGCATCCCCCAGGCTTACTCCTACGAGCAGTACTTC.

The chain recombines TRBV6-2 or TRBV6-3 with TRBJ2-6; D remains unclear. Germline V lookup: CDR1 MNHEY, CDR2 SVGEGT. The CDR3 contains 17 residues. Trimming took 5 bases from V and 0 from J, leaving 14 bases between them. The DNA for the CDR3 is TGTGCCAGCAGTCCGGACCGTCCAAGCTCTGGGGCCAACGTCCTGACTTTC. This translates into CASSPDRPSSGANVLTF.

This clonotype was counted a few times. The V and J genes are TRBV20-1 and TRBJ2-1, with D possibly being TRBD2 (6 bases). The CDR3 runs 18 residues. Looked up from germline, CDR1 is DFQATT and CDR2 is SNEGSKA (reference sequence). V lost 0 bases to trimming and J lost 0 bases, with 18 bases between them. CDR3 region: CSARDFRFGGFSYNEQFF. CDR3 in DNA: TGCAGTGCTAGAGATTTTAGGTTCGGGGGATTCTCCTACAATGAGCAGTTCTTC.